This TCR beta chain was identified during a study of long-term antiretroviral therapy in people with HIV. Study-level results: Someone took the blood between about 2003 and 2018, maybe while older ART regimens were in use.

Worth noting for this clone: Its antigen remains unidentified.

The assay, immunoSEQ v3.0, was run at survey level. The target of sequencing was about 40,000-50,000 T-cell genomes per sample. Data came from immunoSEQ multiplex PCR; TCRdb stores just in-frame clones and leaves some out. The table shows tens of thousands of clones, with about 95% occurring only once. Samples held 1-10 million cryopreserved PBMC before DNA extraction. CDR3 length: 14 residues. Trimming left V 3 bases short and J 1 base short, with 6 bases between. Germline CDR1 is SGHTA and CDR2 is FQGTGA. The receptor's source is a woman aged 45-65 years with HIV. The sequencing used unsorted PBMCs, collected 3.7 years after starting antiretroviral therapy. This chain uses TRBV7-3 with TRBJ2-2; D is unclear. CDR3: CASSFNWNTGELFF. DNA for the CDR3: TGTGCCAGCAGCTTCAACTGGAACACCGGGGAGCTGTTTTTT.